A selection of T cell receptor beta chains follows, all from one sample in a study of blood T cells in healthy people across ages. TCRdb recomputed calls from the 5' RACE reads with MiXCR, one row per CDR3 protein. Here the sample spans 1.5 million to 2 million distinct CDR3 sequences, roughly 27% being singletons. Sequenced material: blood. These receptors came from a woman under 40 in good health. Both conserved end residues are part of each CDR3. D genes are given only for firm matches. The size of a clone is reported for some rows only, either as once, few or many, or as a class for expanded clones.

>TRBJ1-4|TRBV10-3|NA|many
CAISEGAATNEKLFF
TGTGCCATCAGTGAGGGTGCGGCAACTAATGAAAAACTGTTTTTT
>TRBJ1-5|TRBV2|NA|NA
CASSVPDSNQPQHF
TGTGCCAGCAGTGTTCCAGATAGCAATCAGCCCCAGCATTTT
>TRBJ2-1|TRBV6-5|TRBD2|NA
CASSASGVVYEQFF
TGTGCCAGCAGTGCTAGCGGGGTTGTATATGAGCAGTTCTTC
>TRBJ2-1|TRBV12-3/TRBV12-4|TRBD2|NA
CASSASGSSQFF
TGTGCCAGCAGTGCTAGCGGGAGTTCGCAGTTCTTC
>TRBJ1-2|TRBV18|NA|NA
CASSPKGEAGYTF
TGTGCCAGCTCACCAAAGGGGGAGGCTGGCTACACCTTC
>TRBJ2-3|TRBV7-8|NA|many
CASSPLSSTDTQYF
TGTGCCAGCAGCCCTCTTTCTAGCACAGATACGCAGTATTTT
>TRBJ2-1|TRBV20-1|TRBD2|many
CSAGPPSGTYNEQFF
TGCAGTGCCGGCCCGCCTAGCGGGACCTACAATGAGCAGTTCTTC
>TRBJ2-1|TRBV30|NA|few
CAWSAPPGLTEQFF
TGTGCCTGGAGTGCCCCTCCGGGACTTACTGAGCAGTTCTTC
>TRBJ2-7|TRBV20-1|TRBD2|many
CSALSGSRRQYF
TGCAGTGCTTTGAGCGGGAGCAGGAGGCAGTACTTC
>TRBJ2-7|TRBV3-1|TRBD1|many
CASSQGDEQYF
TGCGCCAGCAGCCAGGGGGACGAGCAGTACTTC
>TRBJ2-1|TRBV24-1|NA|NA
CATSDSDYYNEQFF
TGTGCCACCAGTGATTCCGACTATTACAATGAGCAGTTCTTC
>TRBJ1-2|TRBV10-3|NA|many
CAISESDSYGYTF
TGTGCCATCAGTGAGTCGGATAGCTATGGCTACACCTTC
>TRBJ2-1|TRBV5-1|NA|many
CASSSDERRGFF
TGCGCCAGCAGTTCGGACGAGAGGCGAGGGTTCTTC
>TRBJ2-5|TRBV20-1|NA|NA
CSASSGDRVWEQYF
TGCAGTGCTAGTTCGGGCGATAGGGTTTGGGAGCAGTACTTC
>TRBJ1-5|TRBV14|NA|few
CASSPGTNNQPQHF
TGTGCCAGCAGCCCAGGGACTAACAATCAGCCCCAGCATTTT
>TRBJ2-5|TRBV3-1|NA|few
CASSQGATTIQETQYF
TGTGCCAGCAGCCAAGGGGCGACGACTATCCAAGAGACCCAGTACTTC
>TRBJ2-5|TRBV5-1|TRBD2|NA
CVSSATGTSRETQYF
TGCGTCAGCAGCGCCACCGGGACTAGTAGGGAGACCCAGTACTTC
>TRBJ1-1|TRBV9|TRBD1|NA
CASSVRGGKNTEAFF
TGTGCCAGCAGCGTTCGAGGGGGCAAGAACACTGAAGCTTTCTTT
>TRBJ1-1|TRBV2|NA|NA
CASFRGRIQRNTEAFF
TGTGCCAGCTTTAGGGGGAGAATTCAACGGAACACTGAAGCTTTCTTT
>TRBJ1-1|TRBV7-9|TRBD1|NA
CASSPTGRVHTEAFF
TGTGCCAGCAGCCCGACAGGGAGGGTCCACACTGAAGCTTTCTTT
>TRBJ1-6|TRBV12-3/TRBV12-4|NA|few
CASSPNGGNSPLHF
TGTGCCAGCAGTCCTAATGGGGGTAATTCACCCCTCCACTTT
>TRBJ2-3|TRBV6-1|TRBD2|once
CASSGPGLAGGGDTQYF
TGTGCCAGCAGTGGTCCGGGACTAGCGGGTGGGGGGGATACGCAGTATTTT
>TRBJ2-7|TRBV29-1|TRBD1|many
CSVQGQVYEQYF
TGCAGCGTTCAAGGACAGGTCTACGAGCAGTACTTC
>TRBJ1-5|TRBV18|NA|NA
CASSAGYDQPQHF
TGTGCCAGCTCAGCAGGGTATGATCAGCCCCAGCATTTT
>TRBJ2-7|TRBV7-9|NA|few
CASSRRDSSYYEQYF
TGTGCCAGCAGCCGGAGGGACTCCTCCTACTACGAGCAGTACTTC
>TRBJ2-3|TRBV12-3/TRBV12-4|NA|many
CATASGTDTQYF
TGTGCCACTGCGTCCGGCACAGATACGCAGTATTTT
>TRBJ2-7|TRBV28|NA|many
CASKDSYEQYF
TGTGCCAGCAAGGACAGCTACGAGCAGTACTTC
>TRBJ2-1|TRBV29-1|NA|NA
CSGEAARDEQFF
TGCAGCGGTGAAGCGGCACGCGATGAGCAGTTCTTC
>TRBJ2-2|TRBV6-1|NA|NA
CASSERKLFF
TGTGCCAGCAGCGAGCGGAAGCTGTTTTTT
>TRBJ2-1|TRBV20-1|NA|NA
CSASPGSVVYNEQFF
TGCAGTGCCAGCCCCGGTAGCGTGGTCTACAATGAGCAGTTCTTC
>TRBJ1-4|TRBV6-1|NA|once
CASSEGRVPNEKLFF
TGTGCCAGCAGTGAAGGGAGGGTTCCTAATGAAAAACTGTTTTTT
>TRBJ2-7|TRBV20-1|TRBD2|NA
CSARDLREGTYEQYF
TGCAGTGCTAGAGATCTGCGGGAGGGAACCTACGAGCAGTACTTC
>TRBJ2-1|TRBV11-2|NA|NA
CASSLDSRYTEQFF
TGTGCCAGCAGCTTAGATTCCAGGTATACCGAGCAGTTCTTC
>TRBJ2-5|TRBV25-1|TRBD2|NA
CASSQRTSGKETQYF
TGTGCCAGCAGTCAAAGGACTAGCGGAAAAGAGACCCAGTACTTC
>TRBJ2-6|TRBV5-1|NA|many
CASSTSKPGANVLTF
TGCGCCAGCAGCACGAGTAAGCCTGGGGCCAACGTCCTGACTTTC
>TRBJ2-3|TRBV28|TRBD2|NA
CASSRPAGGKSTDTQYF
TGTGCCAGCAGTAGGCCAGCGGGGGGAAAGAGCACAGATACGCAGTATTTT
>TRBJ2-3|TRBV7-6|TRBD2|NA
CASTLAGAVTDTQYF
TGTGCCAGCACCCTAGCGGGAGCGGTCACAGATACGCAGTATTTT
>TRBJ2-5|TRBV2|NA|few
CASSVRDSQETQYF
TGTGCCAGCAGTGTTCGGGACTCCCAAGAGACCCAGTACTTC
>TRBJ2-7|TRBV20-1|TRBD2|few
CSAKAGTSVSYEQYF
TGCAGTGCTAAGGCCGGGACTAGCGTATCCTACGAGCAGTACTTC
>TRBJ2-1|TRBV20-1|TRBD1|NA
CSARDWRDRGDEQFF
TGCAGTGCTAGAGATTGGAGGGACAGGGGAGATGAGCAGTTCTTC
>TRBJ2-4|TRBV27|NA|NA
CASSPGGAENIQYF
TGTGCCAGCAGTCCTGGGGGGGCTGAAAACATTCAGTACTTC
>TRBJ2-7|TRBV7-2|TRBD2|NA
CASRNWASGTYEQYF
TGTGCCAGCCGCAATTGGGCTAGCGGGACCTACGAGCAGTACTTC
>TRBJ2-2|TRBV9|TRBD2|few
CASSARLAGGPGELFF
TGTGCCAGCAGCGCCCGGCTAGCGGGGGGGCCCGGGGAGCTGTTTTTT
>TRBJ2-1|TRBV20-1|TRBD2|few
CSAPGTSGTYNEQFF
TGCAGTGCTCCCGGGACTAGCGGGACCTACAATGAGCAGTTCTTC
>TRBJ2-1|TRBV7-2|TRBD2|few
CASSLLAGGGDGSYNEQFF
TGTGCCAGCAGCTTATTAGCGGGAGGAGGTGATGGGAGCTACAATGAGCAGTTCTTC
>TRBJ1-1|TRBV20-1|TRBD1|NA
CSATGGDWPAFF
TGCAGTGCCACAGGGGGCGACTGGCCCGCTTTCTTT
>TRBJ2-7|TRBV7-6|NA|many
CASSSIAAGSSYEQYF
TGTGCCAGCAGCTCTATAGCGGCGGGCAGCTCCTACGAGCAGTACTTC
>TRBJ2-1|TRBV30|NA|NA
CAWSPRTALGQFF
TGTGCCTGGAGTCCGCGAACGGCCCTTGGGCAGTTCTTC
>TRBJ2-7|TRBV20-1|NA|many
CSARTRTKEYEQYF
TGCAGTGCTAGAACCCGGACAAAAGAGTACGAGCAGTACTTC
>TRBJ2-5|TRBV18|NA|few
CASSPVSGETQYF
TGTGCCAGCTCACCGGTCAGCGGTGAGACCCAGTACTTC
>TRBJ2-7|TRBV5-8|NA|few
CASRLSGHSYEQYF
TGTGCCAGCAGACTGAGTGGACACTCCTACGAGCAGTACTTC
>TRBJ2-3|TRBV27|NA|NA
CASSIDNLYTQYF
TGTGCCAGCAGTATAGATAACTTGTATACGCAGTATTTT
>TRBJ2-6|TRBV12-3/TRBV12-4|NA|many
CASSLGISGANVLTF
TGTGCCAGCAGCTTAGGAATCTCTGGGGCCAACGTCCTGACTTTC
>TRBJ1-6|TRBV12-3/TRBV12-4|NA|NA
CASSLDGVNSPLHF
TGTGCCAGCAGCCTGGACGGCGTCAATTCACCCCTCCACTTT
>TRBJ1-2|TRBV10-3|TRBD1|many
CAISPDRGSRGYTF
TGTGCCATCAGTCCGGACAGGGGATCGCGGGGCTACACCTTC